The 4 T cell receptor beta chains below all came from one sample that was sequenced in a study of post-analysis software for immune sequencing data (dated by TCRdb to the mid-2010s). Their antigen targets remain unknown. Study-wide conclusions, independent of this receptor: Roughly 5 TRBV segments, including TRBV5-6, TRBV5-1 and TRBV20-1, were significantly more frequent in patients than controls.

Preparation of the library involved PCR. The listed sequencing device is Illumina HiSeq 2500. To reduce PCR and sequencing biases, unique molecular identifiers were built into the TCR beta cDNA libraries. Using fastp at Q25 and MiXCR, TCRdb reprocessed the public reads and kept productive beta chains. When rows share a CDR3 protein, they turn into one entry using the most common DNA and genes. The sample yields approximately 660,000 distinct CDR3 sequences; approximately 59% were counted once. The ten biggest clones cover 11% of the sample. Sequenced material: blood. The receptors derive from a girl aged 2-10 years with multiple sclerosis.

This sequence joins TRBV7-8 and TRBJ2-1; D ambiguous. Per germline, CDR1 SGHVS and CDR2 FQNEAQ. The CDR3 has 15 residues. Between the trimmed V and J ends, which lost 1 base and 8 bases, there was a span of 15 bases. Here the CDR3 reads CASSLGTTGSDEQFF. For the CDR3, the DNA is TGTGCCAGCAGCTTAGGGACCACTGGGTCCGATGAGCAGTTCTTC. Drawing the rest from reference TRBV7-8 and TRBJ2-1, the complete variable domain is GAGVSQSPRYKVAKRGQDVALRCDPISGHVSLFWYQQALGQGPEFLTYFQNEAQLDKSGLPSDRFFAERPEGSVSTLKIQRTQQEDSAVYLCASSLGTTGSDEQFFGPGTRLTVL.

J is TRBJ2-7 and V is TRBV5-1; D is ambiguous. Germline CDR1 reads SGHRS; CDR2 reads YFSETQ. V shed 0 bases and J shed 2 bases, with 9 bases lying between them. The CDR3 covers 14 residues. DNA of the CDR3: TGCGCCAGCAGCTTGGGGGTCCAGCCCTACGAGCAGTACTTC. It is translated as CASSLGVQPYEQYF.

The chain employs TRBV5-1 and TRBJ2-7, with D possibly TRBD2 on 6 matching bases. Trimming stripped 1 base from V and 2 bases from J, with 13 bases between. The length of the CDR3 is 15 residues. Germline V gene lookup returns CDR1 SGHRS and CDR2 YFSETQ. The CDR3 region has the DNA TGCGCCAGCAGCTTGCCCGGGAGCCCTACCTACGAGCAGTACTTC. Its protein product is CASSLPGSPTYEQYF.

This clonotype was observed a few times. V gene TRBV6-4 combines with J gene TRBJ2-1, with 11 bases fitting TRBD2. CDR1 and CDR2 (germline): MRHNA, SNTAGT. The V and J ends lost 8 bases and 4 bases, in that order; junction bases with no gene match: 7. The CDR3 spans 15 residues. The CDR3 DNA reads as TGTGCCAGCGCCACTAGCGGGGGTAGTTACAATGAGCAGTTCTTC. Its protein is CASATSGGSYNEQFF.